A selection of T cell receptor beta chains follows, all from one sample in a study of post-analysis software for immune sequencing data. MiXCR, applied by TCRdb to the PCR reads, yields one record per CDR3 protein. This sample has fewer than 850,000 distinct CDR3 sequences, with 46% found just once. Sequenced sample: blood. All receptors come from a girl aged 10-17 years with multiple sclerosis. Both conserved end residues are part of each CDR3. D genes are given only for firm matches. Where a row states a size, it is once, few, many or the class of an expanded clone; other rows omit it.

CSARVQGRNEQYF	TGCAGTGCTAGGGTACAGGGGAGAAACGAGCAGTACTTC	-	TRBD1	TRBV20-1	TRBJ2-7
CASSQDGSDTQYF	TGCGCCAGCAGCCAAGATGGGTCAGATACGCAGTATTTT	few	-	TRBV4-3	TRBJ2-3
CASSRGRGRMGLTDTQYF	TGTGCCAGCAGTCGAGGTAGGGGTCGTATGGGTCTGACAGATACGCAGTATTTT	few	-	TRBV27	TRBJ2-3
CASSFIRDTEAFF	TGTGCCAGCAGCTTCATCAGGGACACTGAAGCTTTCTTT	-	-	TRBV7-2	TRBJ1-1
CASSLEVARDQPQHF	TGTGCCAGCAGCTTGGAGGTCGCTAGGGATCAGCCCCAGCATTTT	few	-	TRBV5-5	TRBJ1-5
CASSSGTGNTDTQYF	TGTGCCAGCAGCTCCGGGACAGGGAACACAGATACGCAGTATTTT	few	TRBD1	TRBV4-2	TRBJ2-3
CATLGGTEVYEQYF	TGTGCCACTCTTGGTGGGACAGAAGTCTACGAGCAGTACTTC	-	TRBD1	TRBV2	TRBJ2-7
CASSPDYFSGRDRDTQYF	TGTGCCAGCAGTCCAGACTACTTTAGCGGGAGGGACCGTGATACGCAGTATTTT	once	TRBD2	TRBV27	TRBJ2-3
CASSATGSNQPQHF	TGTGCCAGCAGCGCTACAGGGAGCAATCAGCCCCAGCATTTT	-	-	TRBV9	TRBJ1-5
CASSLGARGREGYTF	TGTGCCAGCAGCTTAGGGGCCAGGGGGCGAGAGGGCTACACCTTC	-	TRBD1	TRBV12-3/TRBV12-4	TRBJ1-2
CATSFSAAEGGEKLFF	TGTGCCACCAGTTTTTCCGCGGCCGAGGGTGGAGAAAAACTGTTTTTT	-	-	TRBV28	TRBJ1-4
CASSLYPALGTDTQYF	TGTGCCAGCAGTTTATATCCCGCGCTCGGCACAGATACGCAGTATTTT	-	-	TRBV28	TRBJ2-3
CASSRTTPGQGALETQYF	TGTGCCAGCAGCCGTACTACACCGGGACAGGGGGCATTGGAGACCCAGTACTTC	-	TRBD1	TRBV27	TRBJ2-5
CSARDRRLAGVGEQYF	TGCAGTGCTAGGGACAGACGACTAGCGGGAGTCGGCGAGCAGTACTTC	-	TRBD2	TRBV20-1	TRBJ2-7
CASALGIPTADTQYF	TGTGCCAGCGCCCTAGGGATCCCGACTGCAGATACGCAGTATTTT	-	-	TRBV12-3/TRBV12-4	TRBJ2-3
CSARDQRPYGYTF	TGCAGTGCTAGAGATCAGCGTCCGTATGGCTACACCTTC	-	-	TRBV20-1	TRBJ1-2
CAIGANEQYF	TGTGCCATCGGGGCTAACGAGCAGTACTTC	-	-	TRBV10-3	TRBJ2-7
CASVSVSSYEQYF	TGTGCCAGCGTAAGCGTCTCTTCCTACGAGCAGTACTTC	few	-	TRBV6-1	TRBJ2-7
CASSSYWETYNEQFF	TGTGCCAGCAGCTCCTATTGGGAGACCTACAATGAGCAGTTCTTC	-	-	TRBV7-8	TRBJ2-1
CSASPPTGGSYNEQFF	TGCAGTGCCAGTCCCCCAACGGGAGGATCCTACAATGAGCAGTTCTTC	-	TRBD2	TRBV20-1	TRBJ2-1
CSVESDTPYEQYF	TGCAGCGTTGAATCGGACACACCCTACGAGCAGTACTTC	few	-	TRBV29-1	TRBJ2-7
CASSYREVSTDTRYF	TGTGCCAGCAGTTACAGGGAGGTTAGCACGGATACGCGGTATTTT	-	-	TRBV6-5	TRBJ2-3
CATSREEVRSSGSTDTQYF	TGTGCCACCAGCAGAGAGGAGGTGCGGAGTAGCGGGAGCACAGATACGCAGTATTTT	-	TRBD2	TRBV15	TRBJ2-3
CASSTTGTGIYEQYF	TGTGCCAGCAGCACCACCGGGACAGGGATCTACGAGCAGTACTTC	-	TRBD1	TRBV13	TRBJ2-7
CASTKTGAPYNEQFF	TGTGCCAGCACCAAGACAGGGGCCCCCTACAATGAGCAGTTCTTC	-	TRBD1	TRBV12-3/TRBV12-4	TRBJ2-1
CASSPRSRGYNEQFF	TGTGCCAGCAGTCCTAGGTCGCGCGGCTACAATGAGCAGTTCTTC	few	-	TRBV7-9	TRBJ2-1
CASSLRGRVEVEQFF	TGTGCCAGCAGTTTACGCGGGAGGGTAGAGGTCGAGCAGTTCTTC	once	TRBD2	TRBV28	TRBJ2-1
CASSLVGLAGNNEQFF	TGTGCCAGCAGCCTTGTGGGACTAGCGGGGAACAATGAGCAGTTCTTC	-	TRBD2	TRBV12-3/TRBV12-4	TRBJ2-1
CSVEEGGINFNEQFF	TGCAGCGTTGAAGAGGGGGGAATCAACTTCAATGAGCAGTTCTTC	-	-	TRBV29-1	TRBJ2-1
CAGSPWGGYGYTF	TGTGCCGGCAGTCCCTGGGGCGGCTATGGCTACACCTTC	once	-	TRBV12-3/TRBV12-4	TRBJ1-2
CASSVRDSEAFF	TGCGCCAGCAGCGTTAGGGACAGCGAAGCTTTCTTT	-	TRBD1	TRBV5-1	TRBJ1-1
CAISATGESNEQYF	TGTGCCATCAGTGCGACAGGGGAATCGAATGAGCAGTACTTC	few	TRBD1	TRBV10-3	TRBJ2-5
CASSSGREWNEQFF	TGTGCCAGCAGTTCCGGACGGGAGTGGAATGAGCAGTTCTTC	few	-	TRBV12-3/TRBV12-4	TRBJ2-1
CASSLVEDLAVQETQYF	TGTGCCAGCAGCTTGGTAGAGGACCTAGCGGTTCAAGAGACCCAGTACTTC	few	TRBD2	TRBV5-4	TRBJ2-5
CASSGNGSSYEQYF	TGTGCCAGCTCGGGTAACGGGTCCTCCTACGAGCAGTACTTC	once	-	TRBV5-6	TRBJ2-7
CASSQRIAGGANEQYF	TGTGCCAGCAGTCAACGTATAGCGGGAGGGGCAAACGAGCAGTACTTC	once	TRBD2	TRBV12-3/TRBV12-4	TRBJ2-7
CSVYRAPNTEAFF	TGCAGCGTTTACAGGGCTCCGAACACTGAAGCTTTCTTT	-	-	TRBV29-1	TRBJ1-1
CSAGADRDGTEAFF	TGCAGTGCTGGGGCCGACAGGGATGGCACTGAAGCTTTCTTT	-	TRBD1	TRBV20-1	TRBJ1-1
CASSSTDPLEQYF	TGTGCCAGCAGCTCAACGGACCCGCTGGAGCAGTACTTC	-	-	TRBV7-2	TRBJ2-7